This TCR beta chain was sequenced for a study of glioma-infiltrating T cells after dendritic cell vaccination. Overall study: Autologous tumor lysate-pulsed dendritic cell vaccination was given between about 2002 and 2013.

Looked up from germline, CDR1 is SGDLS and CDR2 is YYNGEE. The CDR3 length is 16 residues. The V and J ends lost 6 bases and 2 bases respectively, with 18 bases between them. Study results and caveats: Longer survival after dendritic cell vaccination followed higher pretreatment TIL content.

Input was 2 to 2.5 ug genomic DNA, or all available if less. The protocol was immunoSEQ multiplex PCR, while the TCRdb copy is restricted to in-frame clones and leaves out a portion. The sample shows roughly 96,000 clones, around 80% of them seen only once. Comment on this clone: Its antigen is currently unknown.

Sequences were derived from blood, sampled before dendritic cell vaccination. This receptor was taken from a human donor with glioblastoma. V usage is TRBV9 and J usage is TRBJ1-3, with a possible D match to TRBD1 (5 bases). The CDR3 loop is CASTQWGGFAGNTIYF. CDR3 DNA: TGTGCCAGCACCCAATGGGGGGGGTTTGCTGGAAACACCATATATTTT.